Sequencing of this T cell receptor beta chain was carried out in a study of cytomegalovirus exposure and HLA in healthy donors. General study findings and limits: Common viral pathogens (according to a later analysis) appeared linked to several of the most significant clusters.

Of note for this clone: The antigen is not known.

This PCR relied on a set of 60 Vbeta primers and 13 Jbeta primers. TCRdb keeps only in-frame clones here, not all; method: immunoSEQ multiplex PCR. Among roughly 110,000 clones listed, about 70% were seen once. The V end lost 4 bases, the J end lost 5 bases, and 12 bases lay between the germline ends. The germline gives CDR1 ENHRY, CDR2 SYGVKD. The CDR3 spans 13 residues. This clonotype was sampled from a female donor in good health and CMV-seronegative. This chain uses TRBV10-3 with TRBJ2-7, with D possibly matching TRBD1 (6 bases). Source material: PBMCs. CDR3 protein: CAISAPQGNEQYF. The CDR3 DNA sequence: TGTGCCATCAGTGCCCCACAGGGTAACGAGCAGTACTTC.